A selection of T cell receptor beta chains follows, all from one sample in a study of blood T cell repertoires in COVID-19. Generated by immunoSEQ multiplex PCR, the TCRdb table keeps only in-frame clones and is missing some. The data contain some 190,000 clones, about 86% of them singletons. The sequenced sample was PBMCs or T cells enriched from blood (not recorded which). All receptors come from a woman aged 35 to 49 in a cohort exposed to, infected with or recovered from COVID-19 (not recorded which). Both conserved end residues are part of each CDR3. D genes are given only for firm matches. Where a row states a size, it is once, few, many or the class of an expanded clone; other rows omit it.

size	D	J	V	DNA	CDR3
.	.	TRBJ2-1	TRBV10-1	TGCGCCAGCAGTGAGTCGGGGCGGGGTTCTTACAATGAGCAGTTCTTC	CASSESGRGSYNEQFF
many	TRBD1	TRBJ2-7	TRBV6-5	TGTGCCAGCAGTTATATCCCCCGGACAGGGGGTTACGAGCAGTACTTC	CASSYIPRTGGYEQYF
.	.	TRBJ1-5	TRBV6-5	TGTGCCAGCAGTAACGGGGGGAATCAGCCCCAGCATTTT	CASSNGGNQPQHF
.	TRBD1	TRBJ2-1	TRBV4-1	TGCGCCAGCAGCCAGGGGCAGGGGGCAAAGGATGAGCAGTTCTTC	CASSQGQGAKDEQFF
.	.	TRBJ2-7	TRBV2	TGTGCCAGCTCTAGTTTAGCCTTCTACGAGCAGTACTTC	CASSSLAFYEQYF
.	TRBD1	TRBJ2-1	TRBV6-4	TGTGCCAGCACCCCCGGACAGGGCCGGTACAATGAGCAGTTCTTC	CASTPGQGRYNEQFF
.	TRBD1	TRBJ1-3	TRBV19	TGTGCCAGTAGTCCCTACCGGGACAGCGACTCTGGAAACACCATATATTTT	CASSPYRDSDSGNTIYF
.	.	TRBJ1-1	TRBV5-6	TGTGCCAGCAGCTTGGGGTCGACAGTTTTCATGAACACTGAAGCTTTCTTT	CASSLGSTVFMNTEAFF
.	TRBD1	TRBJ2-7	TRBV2	TGTGCCAGCTGTCACAGGGGTTTCTGCGAGCAGTACTTC	CASCHRGFCEQYF
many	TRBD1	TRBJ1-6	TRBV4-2	TGTGCCAGCAGCCAGAATCAACAGGGGGGTAATTCACCCCTCCACTTT	CASSQNQQGGNSPLHF
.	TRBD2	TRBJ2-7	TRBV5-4	TGTGCCAGCAACCTAGCGGGAGGGCCACAAGAGCAGTACTTC	CASNLAGGPQEQYF
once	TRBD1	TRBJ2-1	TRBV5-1	TGCGCCAGCAGCGCACAGGGGGCAGAGTACAATGAGCAGTTCTTC	CASSAQGAEYNEQFF
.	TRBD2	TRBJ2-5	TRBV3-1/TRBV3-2	TGTGCCAGCAGCCAACGCGGGGGGGAAGAGACCCAGTACTTC	CASSQRGGEETQYF
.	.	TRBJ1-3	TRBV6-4	TGTGCCAGCAGTGGGAGAGGGGGAGGGATACCTGGGAACACCATATATTTT	CASSGRGGGIPGNTIYF
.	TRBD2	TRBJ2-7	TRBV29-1	TGCAGCGTTGATACGGGGGGATCATACGAGCAGTACTTC	CSVDTGGSYEQYF
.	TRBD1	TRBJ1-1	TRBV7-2	TGTGCCAGCAGCGGGGACAGGTCTAAAGCTTTCTTT	CASSGDRSKAFF
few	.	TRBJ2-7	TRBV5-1	TGCGCCAGCAGCTTGTATCGGGGTCCCTCCTACGAGCAGTACTTC	CASSLYRGPSYEQYF
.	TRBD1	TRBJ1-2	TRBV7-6	TGTGCCAGCAGCTTAACAGGGGGAGCATCGGGCTACACCTTC	CASSLTGGASGYTF
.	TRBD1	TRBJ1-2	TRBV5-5	TGTGCCAGCAGCTGGACTCCGGGACAGGGCTGGGCGCGAAATGATGGCTACACCTTC	CASSWTPGQGWARNDGYTF
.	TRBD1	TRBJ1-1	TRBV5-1	TGCGCCAGCAGCTCGGTTACAGGGGGCGCCGGCACTGAAGCTTTCTTT	CASSSVTGGAGTEAFF
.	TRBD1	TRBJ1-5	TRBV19	TGTGCCAGCGGGACAGGGATCGGGATCAATCAGCCCCAGCATTTT	CASGTGIGINQPQHF
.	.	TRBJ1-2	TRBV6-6	TGTGCCAGCAGTTACTCAGTTGAGGGCGTCAACTATGGCTACACCTTC	CASSYSVEGVNYGYTF
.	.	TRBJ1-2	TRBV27	TGTGCCAGCAGTACCAGGGTTAACTATGGCTACACCTTC	CASSTRVNYGYTF
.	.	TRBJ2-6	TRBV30	TGTGCCTGGATTAACAGGGCTGGGGCCAACGTCCTGACTTTC	CAWINRAGANVLTF
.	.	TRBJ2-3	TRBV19	TGTGCCAGTAGGCCACATACGACAGATACGCAGTATTTT	CASRPHTTDTQYF
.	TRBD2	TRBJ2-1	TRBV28	TGTGCCAGCACTCCAGGGAGGGGTTACAATGAGCAGTTCTTC	CASTPGRGYNEQFF
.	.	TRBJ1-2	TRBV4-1	TGCGCCAGCAGCCAAGAGGCAAGGGGGGGAGGCTACACCTTC	CASSQEARGGGYTF